The entry below gives a single T cell receptor (beta chain) sequence along with its context. Its antigen is not identified. Clones were sequenced by immunoSEQ multiplex PCR, and TCRdb holds only the in-frame ones, with some missing. The top ten clones hold about 1.5% of a sample with 950,000 to 1,300,000 clones, around 75% of them seen once. This entry belongs to a study of shared clonotypes between healthy human individuals. Across the study: Three plates were used per donor for CD4 naive, three for CD4 memory, two for CD8 naive and one for CD8 memory. General study findings and limits: With few donors, the genetic and exposure-history diversity represented was limited.

The CDR3 runs 12 residues. Germline CDR1 MDHEN, CDR2 SYDVKM. Trimming pared 6 bases from V and 6 bases from J, leaving 9 bases between. Material for sequencing was memory CD4+ T cells sorted from blood. This sample's subset: CD45RA-negative fraction. The source is a man aged 18-30 years in good health. This rearrangement joins TRBV28 to TRBJ2-1; D perhaps matches TRBD1 (5 bases). This CDR3 reads CASRGPPNEQFF. The CDR3 nucleotides read TGTGCCAGCAGGGGGCCGCCCAATGAGCAGTTCTTC.